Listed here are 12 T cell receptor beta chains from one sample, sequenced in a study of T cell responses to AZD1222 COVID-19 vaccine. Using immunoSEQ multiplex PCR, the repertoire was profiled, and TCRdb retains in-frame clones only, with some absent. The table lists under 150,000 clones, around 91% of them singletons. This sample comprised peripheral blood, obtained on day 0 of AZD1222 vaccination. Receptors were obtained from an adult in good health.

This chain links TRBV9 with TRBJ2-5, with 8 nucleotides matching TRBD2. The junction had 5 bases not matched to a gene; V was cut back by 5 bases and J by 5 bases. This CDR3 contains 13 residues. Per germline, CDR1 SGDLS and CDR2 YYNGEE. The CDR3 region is CASSTSGGETQYF. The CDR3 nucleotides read TGTGCCAGCAGTACTAGCGGTGGGGAGACCCAGTACTTC.

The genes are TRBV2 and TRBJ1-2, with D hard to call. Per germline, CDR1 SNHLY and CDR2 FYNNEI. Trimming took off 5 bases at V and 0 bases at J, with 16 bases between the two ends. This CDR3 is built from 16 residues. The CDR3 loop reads CASSQGYISANYGYTF. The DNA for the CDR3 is TGTGCCAGCAGTCAAGGCTATATATCAGCTAACTATGGCTACACCTTC.

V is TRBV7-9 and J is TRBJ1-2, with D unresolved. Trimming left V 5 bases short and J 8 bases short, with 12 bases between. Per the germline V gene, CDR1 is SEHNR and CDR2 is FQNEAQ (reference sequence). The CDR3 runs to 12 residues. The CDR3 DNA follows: TGTGCCAGCAGCCTGATGGAGAAAGGCTACACCTTC. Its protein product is CASSLMEKGYTF. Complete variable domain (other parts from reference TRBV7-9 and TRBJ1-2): DTGVSQNPRHKITKRGQNVTFRCDPISEHNRLYWYRQTLGQGPEFLTYFQNEAQLEKSRLLSDRFSAERPKGSFSTLEIQRTEQGDSAMYLCASSLMEKGYTFGSGTRLTVV.

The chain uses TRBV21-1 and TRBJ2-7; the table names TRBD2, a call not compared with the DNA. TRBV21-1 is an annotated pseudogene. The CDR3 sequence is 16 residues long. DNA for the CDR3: TGTGCCAGCAGCAAAATCTGGGGGGGGTACATCTACGAGCAGTACTTC. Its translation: CASSKIWGGYIYEQYF.

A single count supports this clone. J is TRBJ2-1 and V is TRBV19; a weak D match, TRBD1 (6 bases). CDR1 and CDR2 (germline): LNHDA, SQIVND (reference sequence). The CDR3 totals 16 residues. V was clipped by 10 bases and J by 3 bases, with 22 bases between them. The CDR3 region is CATRTDPGQRYNEQFF. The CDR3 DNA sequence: TGTGCCACACGGACAGACCCGGGACAACGCTACAATGAGCAGTTCTTC.

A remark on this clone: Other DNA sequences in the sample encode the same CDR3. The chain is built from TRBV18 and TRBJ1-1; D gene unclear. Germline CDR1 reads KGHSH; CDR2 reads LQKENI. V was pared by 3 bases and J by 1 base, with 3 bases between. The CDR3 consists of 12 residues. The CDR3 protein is CASSPGNTEAFF. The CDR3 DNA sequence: TGTGCCAGCTCACCTGGGAACACTGAAGCTTTCTTT.

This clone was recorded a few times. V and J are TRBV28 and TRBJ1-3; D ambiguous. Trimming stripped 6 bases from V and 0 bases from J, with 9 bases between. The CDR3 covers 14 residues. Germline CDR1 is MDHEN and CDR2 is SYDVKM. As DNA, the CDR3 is TGTGCCAGCAGGGGTAGTCTCTCTGGAAACACCATATATTTT. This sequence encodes CASRGSLSGNTIYF. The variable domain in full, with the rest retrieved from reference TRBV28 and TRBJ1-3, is DVKVTQSSRYLVKRTGEKVFLECVQDMDHENMFWYRQDPGLGLRLIYFSYDVKMKEKGDIPEGYSVSREKKERFSLILESASTNQTSMYLCASRGSLSGNTIYFGEGSWLTVV.

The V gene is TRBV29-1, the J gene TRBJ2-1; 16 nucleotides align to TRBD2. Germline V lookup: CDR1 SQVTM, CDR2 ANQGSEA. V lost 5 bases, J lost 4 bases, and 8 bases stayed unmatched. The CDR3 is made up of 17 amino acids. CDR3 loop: CSVPGTSGGAGYNEQFF. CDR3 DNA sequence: TGCAGCGTTCCCGGGACTAGCGGGGGGGCAGGGTACAATGAGCAGTTCTTC.

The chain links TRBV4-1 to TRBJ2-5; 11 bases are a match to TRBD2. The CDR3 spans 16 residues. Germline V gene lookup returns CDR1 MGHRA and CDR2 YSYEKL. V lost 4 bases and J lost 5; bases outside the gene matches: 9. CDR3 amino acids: CASSPASGGPWETQYF. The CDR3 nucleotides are TGCGCCAGCAGCCCCGCTAGCGGGGGGCCTTGGGAGACCCAGTACTTC.

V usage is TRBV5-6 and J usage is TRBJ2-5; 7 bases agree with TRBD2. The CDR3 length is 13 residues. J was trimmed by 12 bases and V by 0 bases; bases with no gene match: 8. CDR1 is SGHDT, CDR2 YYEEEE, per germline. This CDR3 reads CASSLGRGDGEYF. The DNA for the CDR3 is TGTGCCAGCAGCTTGGGTCGGGGGGACGGAGAGTACTTC.

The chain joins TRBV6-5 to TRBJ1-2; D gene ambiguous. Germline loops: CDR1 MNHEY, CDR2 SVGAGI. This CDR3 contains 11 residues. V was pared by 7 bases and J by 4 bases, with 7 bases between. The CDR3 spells CASNRGYGYTF. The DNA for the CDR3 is TGTGCCAGCAACCGAGGCTATGGCTACACCTTC.

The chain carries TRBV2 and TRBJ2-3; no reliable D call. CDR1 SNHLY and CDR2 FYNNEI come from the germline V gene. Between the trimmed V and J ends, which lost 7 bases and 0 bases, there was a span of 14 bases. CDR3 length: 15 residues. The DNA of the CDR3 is TGTGCCAGCAAGTCGGCGGCTTTTAGCACAGATACGCAGTATTTT. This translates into CASKSAAFSTDTQYF. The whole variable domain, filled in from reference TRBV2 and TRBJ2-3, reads EPEVTQTPSHQVTQMGQEVILRCVPISNHLYFYWYRQILGQKVEFLVSFYNNEISEKSEIFDDQFSVERPDGSNFTLKIRSTKLEDSAMYFCASKSAAFSTDTQYFGPGTRLTVL.